These 9 T cell receptor beta chains originate from one sample sequenced in a study of T cell responses to AZD1222 COVID-19 vaccine. Assay: immunoSEQ multiplex PCR; the TCRdb copy retains only in-frame clones and omits some. Found here are some 90,000 clones, about 89% of them singletons; the top ten hold roughly 5.1%. The sequencing here drew on peripheral blood, taken 28 days after the second AZD1222 dose. These receptors came from an adult who received the AZD1222 COVID-19 vaccine.

V usage is TRBV5-1 and J usage is TRBJ2-2; TRBD1 aligns across 9 bases. This CDR3 has 17 residues. Unmatched junction bases numbered 11, after V lost 4 bases and J lost 4 bases. The germline V gene encodes CDR1 SGHRS and CDR2 YFSETQ. The CDR3 sequence is CASSPGRQGVGTGELFF. Here the CDR3 DNA reads TGCGCCAGCAGCCCGGGTCGACAGGGGGTTGGCACCGGGGAGCTGTTTTTT.

V gene TRBV18 combines with J gene TRBJ2-5; D gene ambiguous. In germline, CDR1 is KGHSH, CDR2 LQKENI. The CDR3 is 14 residues long. V lost 2 bases, J lost 5 bases, and 12 bases lay in between. CDR3 DNA sequence: TGTGCCAGCTCACCAGATGGGATCCTGGAGACCCAGTACTTC. Translation gives CASSPDGILETQYF.

Concerning this clone: The same CDR3 can be traced to other DNA sequences in this sample. The V gene is TRBV18, the J gene TRBJ1-3, with a possible D match to TRBD1 (5 bases). This CDR3 is built from 15 residues. The germline V and J ends were trimmed by 0 bases and 0 bases, with 6 bases remaining between them. Germline CDR1 is KGHSH and CDR2 is LQKENI. The CDR3 DNA reads as TGTGCCAGCTCACCACCCGGGGCCTCTGGAAACACCATATATTTT. Translating it yields CASSPPGASGNTIYF.

The rearrangement uses TRBV6-1 and TRBJ2-7; D is perhaps TRBD2 (5 bases). Trimming stripped 0 bases from V and 6 bases from J, with 9 bases between. This CDR3 has 13 residues. Germline CDR1 reads MNHNS; CDR2 reads SASEGT. Here the CDR3 reads CASSEAAGSEQYF. In DNA, the CDR3 is TGTGCCAGCAGTGAAGCGGCGGGCTCCGAGCAGTACTTC.

This clone came up once. The chain has TRBV23-1 and TRBJ1-6; D is uncertain. TRBV23-1 is known as an ORF, though its function is uncertain. Trimming pared 8 bases from V and 13 bases from J, leaving 33 bases between. The CDR3 is made up of 18 amino acids. The CDR3 region has the DNA TGCGCCAGCGCATCCCCCCTAGTCGGGCGTTCGGTAGAGGCGCCCCTCCACTTT. It specifies CASASPLVGRSVEAPLHF.

This clone was recorded a few times. Other DNA sequences of this sample code for an identical CDR3. The chain couples TRBV3-1 (or the pseudogene TRBV3-2) to TRBJ2-3, with TRBD1 as a possible D gene (5 bases). This CDR3 is 13 amino acids long. Germline CDR1 and CDR2: LGHDT and YNNKEL (reference sequence). V was pared by 0 bases and J by 4 bases, with 5 bases between. The CDR3 loop reads CASSQEGADTQYF. The CDR3 DNA sequence: TGTGCCAGCAGCCAAGAAGGGGCAGATACGCAGTATTTT.

V is TRBV29-1 and J is TRBJ1-1, with D unresolved. The CDR3 consists of 14 residues. Trimming stripped 6 bases from V and 1 base from J, with 15 bases between. Germline CDR1 SQVTM, CDR2 ANQGSEA. The CDR3 reads CSVARFVGNTEAFF. CDR3 nucleotides: TGCAGCGTGGCCCGTTTTGTGGGGAACACTGAAGCTTTCTTT.

The rearrangement uses TRBV20-1 and TRBJ2-1, with a tentative D call TRBD2 (6 bases). Trimming left V 3 bases short and J 8 bases short, with 26 bases between. Germline values: CDR1 DFQATT, CDR2 SNEGSKA (reference sequence). The CDR3 length is 17 residues. CDR3 bases: TGCAGTGCTAGTCGAGCGGGTTTGTTCGGGGGTCAGTATGAGCAGTTCTTC. Protein sequence: CSASRAGLFGGQYEQFF.

The rearrangement joins TRBV7-9 to TRBJ1-3; 7 bases align to TRBD1. CDR3 length equals 15 residues. Germline CDR1 is SEHNR and CDR2 is FQNEAQ (reference sequence). Trimming took 8 bases from V and 2 from J; bases not matched to a gene: 9. This CDR3 reads CASGRDSITGNTIYF. In nucleotides, the CDR3 is TGTGCCAGCGGGAGGGACAGCATCACTGGAAACACCATATATTTT.